Shown below are 19 T cell receptor beta chains from a single sample sequenced in a study of cytomegalovirus exposure and HLA in healthy donors. PCR primers comprised 60 Vbeta and 13 Jbeta primers. Produced via immunoSEQ multiplex PCR; TCRdb's table is partial and in-frame only. Of about 140,000 clones listed, 80% are singletons. Sequences were obtained from PBMCs. The receptors shown here come from a man aged 25-45 years in good health.

V usage is TRBV28 and J usage is TRBJ2-7; 8 positions match TRBD2. CDR1 is MDHEN, CDR2 SYDVKM, per germline. The junction had 10 bases not matched to a gene; V was cut back by 4 bases and J by 5 bases. The CDR3 is 15 amino acids. The CDR3 DNA sequence: TGTGCCAGCAGTTCCCCGGGGGGGGAGGGGCACGAGCAGTACTTC. It is translated as CASSSPGGEGHEQYF.

The chain carries TRBV27 and TRBJ1-6, with 9 bases identical to TRBD1. V lost 5 bases, J lost 7 bases, and 3 bases stayed unmatched. Germline V gene sequence: CDR1 MNHEY, CDR2 SMNVEV (reference sequence). This CDR3 is 14 amino acids long. The CDR3 reads CASSPGQGNSPLHF. The CDR3 DNA sequence: TGTGCCAGCAGTCCGGGACAGGGAAATTCACCCCTCCACTTT.

The chain has TRBV4-1 and TRBJ1-4; 11 bases map to TRBD1. The CDR3 covers 16 residues. Germline-derived CDR1 and CDR2 are MGHRA and YSYEKL. Trimming cost V 4 bases and J 7 bases; bases outside gene matches: 8. The CDR3 here is CASSRPGQGAVEKLFF. CDR3 bases: TGCGCCAGCAGCCGACCCGGACAGGGGGCGGTTGAAAAACTGTTTTTT.

J is TRBJ2-2 and V is TRBV7-3; TRBD1 agrees at 8 bases. CDR3 length: 16 residues. V trimming: 6 bases; J trimming: 1 base; junction bases outside the gene matches: 7. Germline loops: CDR1 SGHTA, CDR2 FQGTGA. The CDR3 DNA reads as TGTGCCAGCAGTACAGGGGGACATCGGAACACCGGGGAGCTGTTTTTT. Its protein product is CASSTGGHRNTGELFF.

This chain connects TRBV7-9 to TRBJ1-2; no reliable D call. The germline gives CDR1 SEHNR, CDR2 FQNEAQ (reference sequence). Between the trimmed V and J ends, which lost 1 base and 3 bases, there was a span of 12 bases. This CDR3 is 15 amino acids long. The CDR3 nucleotides read TGTGCCAGCAGCTTAGGGGCGAGGGTCGACTATGGCTACACCTTC. Its protein is CASSLGARVDYGYTF.

This clone was observed once. V gene TRBV9 combines with J gene TRBJ2-7; 7 bases are shared with TRBD2. Germline lookup yields CDR1 SGDLS and CDR2 YYNGEE. The CDR3 loop spans 15 amino acids. V shed 4 bases, J shed 2 bases, and the junction held 9 bases outside the gene matches. The CDR3 loop is CASSPKASGAYEQYF. The CDR3, as DNA: TGTGCCAGCAGCCCCAAGGCTAGCGGTGCCTACGAGCAGTACTTC.

This clone was seen a handful of times. The chain combines TRBV7-2 with TRBJ2-7; D uncertain. The CDR3 runs to 11 residues. Germline-derived CDR1 and CDR2 are SGHTA and FQGNSA. V was shortened by 5 bases and J by 1 base, with 3 bases between the two germline ends. CDR3 sequence (DNA): TGTGCCAGCAGCCCTTCCTACGAGCAGTACTTC. This gives the protein CASSPSYEQYF.

This clone has just one count. The rearrangement joins TRBV11-2 to TRBJ2-7; TRBD2 might be the D (6 bases). The V end was cut by 6 bases, the J end by 2 bases, with 14 bases between. The CDR3 covers 14 residues. Germline loops: CDR1 SGHAT, CDR2 FQNNGV. The CDR3 loop is CASSKPGVTYEQYF. CDR3 coding DNA: TGTGCCAGCAGTAAACCGGGAGTAACCTACGAGCAGTACTTC.

To note about this clone: Compared with germline, one end of the junction differs, possibly owing to a read error. This chain connects TRBV7-9 to TRBJ2-1, with D hard to call. CDR3 length: 12 amino acids. In germline, CDR1 is SEHNR, CDR2 FQNEAQ (reference sequence). CDR3 nucleotide sequence: TGTTCCAGCAGCCTATTAGCCCCTGGGCAGTTCTTC. Translated, it gives CSSSLLAPGQFF.

The chain links TRBV29-1 to TRBJ2-5; possibly TRBD2 for D (5 bases). Trimming took off 3 bases at V and 1 base at J, with 9 bases between the two ends. This CDR3 is 13 amino acids long. CDR1 and CDR2 from the germline V gene are SQVTM and ANQGSEA. The CDR3 spells CSVEGVLQETQYF. CDR3 DNA: TGCAGCGTTGAGGGAGTCCTCCAAGAGACCCAGTACTTC.

The chain combines TRBV5-6 with TRBJ1-2; TRBD1 might be the D (5 bases). The CDR3 consists of 14 residues. Germline V gives CDR1 SGHDT, CDR2 YYEEEE. V was clipped by 2 bases and J by 4 bases, with 12 bases between them. In DNA, the CDR3 is TGTGCCAGCAGCTTTGCAGGGTCTGTCTATGGCTACACCTTC. Translated, it gives CASSFAGSVYGYTF. Based on the CDR3 plus reference TRBV5-6 and TRBJ1-2, the full variable domain is DAGVTQSPTHLIKTRGQQVTLRCSPKSGHDTVSWYQQALGQGPQFIFQYYEEEERQRGNFPDRFSGHQFPNYSSELNVNALLLGDSALYLCASSFAGSVYGYTFGSGTRLTVV.

J is TRBJ2-5 and V is TRBV29-1; 7 nucleotides match TRBD2. CDR3 length: 13 amino acids. CDR1 is SQVTM, CDR2 ANQGSEA, per germline. V shed 5 bases and J 7 bases; nucleotides not matched to a gene: 10. CDR3 DNA sequence: TGCAGCGTTAGAGCGGGATCTACCGGGACCCAGTACTTC. The encoded protein is CSVRAGSTGTQYF.

This clone was observed a handful of times. Here the CDR3 reads CASQVADRGTQYF. CDR3 nucleotides: TGTGCCAGCCAGGTGGCGGATCGGGGGACCCAGTACTTC. The V and J genes are TRBV5-4 and TRBJ2-5, with D perhaps TRBD2 (5 bases). Germline V gene lookup returns CDR1 SGHNT and CDR2 YYREEE (reference sequence). Trimming removed 7 bases from V and 7 bases from J, with 17 bases in between. The CDR3 has 13 residues. The full variable domain, with the rest looked up from reference TRBV5-4 and TRBJ2-5, is ETGVTQSPTHLIKTRGQQVTLRCSSQSGHNTVSWYQQALGQGPQFIFQYYREEENGRGNFPPRFSGLQFPNYSSELNVNALELDDSALYLCASQVADRGTQYFGPGTRLLVL.

The rearrangement uses TRBV11-3 and TRBJ1-5; D possibly corresponds to TRBD1 (5 bases). V lost 5 bases and J 7 bases, leaving 18 bases between the germline ends. Per germline, CDR1 SGHNT and CDR2 YENEEA. The CDR3 is made up of 15 amino acids. CDR3: CASSLPGRGCQPQHF. The CDR3 bases are TGTGCCAGCAGCCTACCTGGTAGGGGATGCCAGCCCCAGCATTTT.

The rearrangement uses TRBV18 and TRBJ2-5, with D possibly matching TRBD2 (5 bases). This CDR3 contains 15 residues. Trimming left V 2 bases short and J 4 bases short, with 14 bases between. CDR1 KGHSH and CDR2 LQKENI come from the germline V gene. The CDR3 DNA follows: TGTGCCAGCTCACCAGGGGAATCTCGGGGAGAGACCCAGTACTTC. Encoded protein: CASSPGESRGETQYF.

The chain uses TRBV4-2 and TRBJ2-1, with a tentative D call TRBD1 (5 bases). The CDR3 totals 15 residues. The V gene's germline CDR1 is LGHNA and CDR2 YNFKEQ. V lost 1 base and J 3 bases, leaving 10 bases between the germline ends. CDR3 protein: CASSQGQGIYNEQFF. CDR3 sequence (DNA): TGTGCCAGCAGCCAAGGCCAGGGAATCTACAATGAGCAGTTCTTC.

The V and J genes are TRBV19 and TRBJ1-2; 7 positions agree with TRBD1. V gave up 5 bases and J gave up 1 base; unmatched junction bases: 4. The length of the CDR3 is 14 residues. Germline CDR1 reads LNHDA; CDR2 reads SQIVND (reference sequence). In nucleotides, the CDR3 is TGTGCCAGTAGTGGCGGGGACAGTAACTATGGCTACACCTTC. Translated: CASSGGDSNYGYTF. Full variable domain (rest looked up from reference TRBV19 and TRBJ1-2): DGGITQSPKYLFRKEGQNVTLSCEQNLNHDAMYWYRQDPGQGLRLIYYSQIVNDFQKGDIAEGYSVSREKKESFPLTVTSAQKNPTAFYLCASSGGDSNYGYTFGSGTRLTVV.

In this sample, this clone turned up a few times. J is TRBJ2-1 and V is TRBV5-6; 7 bases are shared with TRBD1. V gave up 8 bases and J gave up 1 base; unmatched junction bases: 3. This CDR3 is 13 amino acids long. Germline V gives CDR1 SGHDT, CDR2 YYEEEE. CDR3 protein: CASTQGSYNEQFF. Written as DNA, the CDR3 is TGTGCCAGTACACAGGGGTCCTACAATGAGCAGTTCTTC.

V gene TRBV11-3 combines with J gene TRBJ2-3, with a possible D match to TRBD1 (6 bases). Germline V CDR1 and CDR2: SGHNT, YENEEA. This CDR3 is built from 14 residues. The V end lost 5 bases, the J end lost 5 bases, and 14 bases lay between the germline ends. CDR3 coding DNA: TGTGCCAGCAGCACAGGGTTGGTTCAAGATACGCAGTATTTT. This codes for CASSTGLVQDTQYF.